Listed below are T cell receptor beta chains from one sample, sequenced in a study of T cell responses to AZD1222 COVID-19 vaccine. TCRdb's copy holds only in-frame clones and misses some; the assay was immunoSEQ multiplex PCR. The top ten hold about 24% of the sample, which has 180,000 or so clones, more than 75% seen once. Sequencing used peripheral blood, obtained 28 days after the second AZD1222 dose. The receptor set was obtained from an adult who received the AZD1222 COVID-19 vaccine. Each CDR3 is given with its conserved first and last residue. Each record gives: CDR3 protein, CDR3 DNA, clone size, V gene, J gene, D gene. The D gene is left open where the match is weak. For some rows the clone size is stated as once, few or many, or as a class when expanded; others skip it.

CDR3: CASSKLGTGGGAIYEQYF
DNA: TGTGCCAGCAGCAAACTCGGGACAGGGGGCGGGGCTATCTACGAGCAGTACTTC
size: .
V: TRBV5-4
J: TRBJ2-7
D: TRBD1

CDR3: CASSPRDTEAFF
DNA: TGTGCCAGCAGCCCCAGGGACACTGAAGCTTTCTTT
size: .
V: TRBV3-1/TRBV3-2
J: TRBJ1-1
D: .

CDR3: CAWSVLGRPNTGELFF
DNA: TGTGCCTGGAGTGTACTGGGCCGCCCGAACACCGGGGAGCTGTTTTTT
size: .
V: TRBV30
J: TRBJ2-2
D: .

CDR3: CAWSYLTGGTEAFF
DNA: TGTGCCTGGAGTTATCTGACAGGGGGAACTGAAGCTTTCTTT
size: .
V: TRBV30
J: TRBJ1-1
D: TRBD1

CDR3: CASSSVLTGTLDSPLHF
DNA: TGCGCCAGCAGCTCAGTGCTGACAGGGACCTTAGACTCACCCCTCCACTTT
size: .
V: TRBV5-1
J: TRBJ1-6
D: TRBD1

CDR3: CASSLEGNEKLFF
DNA: TGCGCCAGCAGCTTGGAGGGAAATGAAAAACTGTTTTTT
size: once
V: TRBV5-1
J: TRBJ1-4
D: .

CDR3: CASSQDGRTGELFF
DNA: TGCGCCAGCAGCCAAGATGGGAGAACCGGGGAGCTGTTTTTT
size: .
V: TRBV4-3
J: TRBJ2-2
D: .

CDR3: CASGGLAANEQFF
DNA: TGTGCCAGCGGTGGACTAGCGGCCAATGAGCAGTTCTTC
size: .
V: TRBV2
J: TRBJ2-1
D: TRBD2

CDR3: CASSAGTAYGYTF
DNA: TGTGCCAGCAGCGCCGGGACCGCCTATGGCTACACCTTC
size: .
V: TRBV7-3
J: TRBJ1-2
D: .

CDR3: CASSVDAAGLSYEQYF
DNA: TGTGCCAGCAGCGTAGACGCAGCGGGTCTCTCCTACGAGCAGTACTTC
size: .
V: TRBV9
J: TRBJ2-7
D: .

CDR3: CASSPSARQGNYGYTF
DNA: TGTGCCAGCAGCCCCTCGGCCAGACAGGGGAACTATGGCTACACCTTC
size: .
V: TRBV7-8
J: TRBJ1-2
D: TRBD1

CDR3: CASSLGGGERVNEQFF
DNA: TGTGCCAGCAGCTTAGGGGGCGGGGAAAGGGTCAATGAGCAGTTCTTC
size: .
V: TRBV7-9
J: TRBJ2-1
D: .

CDR3: CAISAQPSSGNTIYF
DNA: TGTGCCATCAGTGCACAGCCAAGCTCTGGAAACACCATATATTTT
size: once
V: TRBV10-3
J: TRBJ1-3
D: .

CDR3: CASILHPWRAGGPLNEQFF
DNA: TGTGCCAGCATTCTACACCCGTGGAGGGCGGGAGGGCCCCTCAATGAGCAGTTCTTC
size: .
V: TRBV2
J: TRBJ2-1
D: TRBD2

CDR3: CASTQGAAGELFF
DNA: TGTGCCAGCACACAGGGGGCAGCCGGGGAGCTGTTTTTT
size: .
V: TRBV25-1
J: TRBJ2-2
D: TRBD1

CDR3: CASSQEEGLSTLKQFF
DNA: TGTGCCAGCAGCCAGGAAGAGGGACTAAGTACCTTAAAGCAGTTCTTC
size: .
V: TRBV4-2
J: TRBJ2-1
D: TRBD2

CDR3: CASSFGVYNEQFF
DNA: TGTGCCAGCAGCTTCGGGGTATACAATGAGCAGTTCTTC
size: .
V: TRBV11-2
J: TRBJ2-1
D: .

CDR3: CASSPWTSDEQYF
DNA: TGTGCCAGCAGCCCCTGGACTAGCGACGAGCAGTACTTC
size: once
V: TRBV7-9
J: TRBJ2-7
D: TRBD2

CDR3: CAWSAQLLRTYNEQFF
DNA: TGTGCCTGGAGTGCACAATTGCTAAGGACCTACAATGAGCAGTTCTTC
size: .
V: TRBV30
J: TRBJ2-1
D: .

CDR3: CASSQVRHYGYTF
DNA: TGTGCCAGCAGCCAAGTCAGACACTATGGCTACACCTTC
size: .
V: TRBV3-1/TRBV3-2
J: TRBJ1-2
D: .

CDR3: CASSSPGLAKYGYTF
DNA: TGTGCCAGCAGTTCCCCCGGATTAGCCAAGTATGGCTACACCTTC
size: .
V: TRBV28
J: TRBJ1-2
D: .

CDR3: CASSRDPDSATNEKLFF
DNA: TGCGCCAGCAGCCGCGACCCAGATAGTGCAACTAATGAAAAACTGTTTTTT
size: .
V: TRBV5-1
J: TRBJ1-4
D: .

CDR3: CASSSLAGALYEQYF
DNA: TGTGCCAGCAGTTCCCTGGCAGGGGCCCTCTACGAGCAGTACTTC
size: .
V: TRBV28
J: TRBJ2-7
D: .

CDR3: CASSFMNTEAFF
DNA: TGTGCCAGCAGTTTTATGAACACTGAAGCTTTCTTT
size: .
V: TRBV28
J: TRBJ1-1
D: .

CDR3: CASSLGLTLGGELFF
DNA: TGTGCCAGCAGTTTGGGACTGACCCTCGGGGGGGAGCTGTTTTTT
size: .
V: TRBV6-2/TRBV6-3
J: TRBJ2-2
D: .

CDR3: CASSFGSQVAIEQYF
DNA: TGTGCCAGCAGCTTCGGCAGCCAAGTAGCGATCGAGCAGTACTTC
size: .
V: TRBV4-2
J: TRBJ2-7
D: .

CDR3: CASSRGLSYEQYF
DNA: TGTGCCAGCAGCCGGGGACTTTCCTACGAGCAGTACTTC
size: .
V: TRBV28
J: TRBJ2-7
D: .

CDR3: CASSIFSGSSDEQYF
DNA: TGTGCCAGTAGTATATTCAGCGGGAGTAGCGACGAGCAGTACTTC
size: .
V: TRBV19
J: TRBJ2-7
D: TRBD2

CDR3: CASSYGTAASSYEQYF
DNA: TGTGCCAGCAGTTACGGGACGGCAGCCAGCTCCTACGAGCAGTACTTC
size: .
V: TRBV6-5
J: TRBJ2-7
D: .

CDR3: CASSHNAGELFF
DNA: TGTGCCAGCTCACACAACGCCGGGGAGCTGTTTTTT
size: .
V: TRBV18
J: TRBJ2-2
D: .

CDR3: CASSDRWGGNTIYF
DNA: TGTGCCAGTAGTGACAGATGGGGTGGAAACACCATATATTTT
size: .
V: TRBV19
J: TRBJ1-3
D: .

CDR3: CASSFAQENTEAFF
DNA: TGTGCCAGCAGTTTCGCACAGGAGAACACTGAAGCTTTCTTT
size: .
V: TRBV28
J: TRBJ1-1
D: .

CDR3: CASSQDPQSGREQYF
DNA: TGCGCCAGCAGCCAAGACCCCCAGTCCGGGCGCGAGCAGTACTTC
size: .
V: TRBV4-3
J: TRBJ2-7
D: .

CDR3: CSVETQRATDTQYF
DNA: TGCAGCGTTGAAACCCAGCGGGCCACAGATACGCAGTATTTT
size: .
V: TRBV29-1
J: TRBJ2-3
D: .

CDR3: CASSSHQGLNTGELFF
DNA: TGTGCCAGCAGCTCGCATCAGGGGCTGAACACCGGGGAGCTGTTTTTT
size: .
V: TRBV5-4
J: TRBJ2-2
D: .

CDR3: CATSDLDLVRQFF
DNA: TGTGCCACCAGTGACCTTGACCTTGTGCGGCAGTTCTTC
size: .
V: TRBV24-1
J: TRBJ2-1
D: .

CDR3: CASSPGTPVSEQYF
DNA: TGTGCCAGCAGTCCCGGGACCCCTGTTTCCGAGCAGTACTTC
size: .
V: TRBV28
J: TRBJ2-7
D: .

CDR3: CASSLLPGPNYEQYF
DNA: TGTGCCAGCAGCTTACTTCCCGGACCGAACTACGAGCAGTACTTC
size: .
V: TRBV7-6
J: TRBJ2-7
D: .

CDR3: CASSSDASRSYNEQFF
DNA: TGTGCCAGCAGCTCAGACGCAAGTAGGTCCTACAATGAGCAGTTCTTC
size: .
V: TRBV7-9
J: TRBJ2-1
D: .

CDR3: CASSLRGGLGSTDTQYF
DNA: TGTGCCAGCAGCCTAAGAGGGGGGCTAGGTAGCACAGATACGCAGTATTTT
size: .
V: TRBV4-2
J: TRBJ2-3
D: .

CDR3: CASSLTMIDRVNGNTEAFF
DNA: TGTGCCAGCAGCCTCACTATGATTGACAGGGTTAACGGGAACACTGAAGCTTTCTTT
size: .
V: TRBV6-2/TRBV6-3
J: TRBJ1-1
D: TRBD1

CDR3: CASSSLTSSYNEQFF
DNA: TGTGCCAGCAGCTCTCTAACCTCCTCCTACAATGAGCAGTTCTTC
size: .
V: TRBV4-2
J: TRBJ2-1
D: .

CDR3: CASSVGREGYNEQFF
DNA: TGTGCCAGCAGCGTAGGGCGGGAGGGCTACAATGAGCAGTTCTTC
size: .
V: TRBV9
J: TRBJ2-1
D: TRBD2

CDR3: CAISEGQGDQPQHF
DNA: TGTGCCATCAGTGAAGGACAGGGAGATCAGCCCCAGCATTTT
size: .
V: TRBV10-3
J: TRBJ1-5
D: TRBD1